This record looks at one T cell receptor beta chain sequence and its context. Its antigen is not yet known. The sample belongs to a study of CXCR3-negative and CXCR3-positive naive CD8 T cells (dated by TCRdb to the late 2010s). The study in broad terms: In total, about 135 million TRB reads were obtained, or roughly 1.5 +/- 0.3 million reads per library. Data from ten to twelve donors, pooled across two independent experiments, went into the diversity and physicochemical repertoire analyses. TRBV-TRBJ cluster analysis included naive subsets from 5 donors and memory cells from 3 donors. What the study reported, not specific to this receptor: TRBV-TRBJ usage was similar between naive CXCR3-negative and CXCR3-positive cells from the same donor, while memory cells showed distinct patterns. Because surface CD5, which is linked to self-reactivity in mice, was comparable between the naive subsets, TCR interaction strength was also inferred from TRB CDR3 physicochemical properties. CXCR3 expression partially decreased after cryopreservation, so most assays used freshly isolated PBMCs. TRB CDR3s from CXCR3-positive naive cells showed higher hydrophobicity (lower Kidera factor 4), lower energy, and higher strength and volume indices than CXCR3-negative naive cells. Comparably high repertoire diversity was found in both naive subsets, whereas much lower repertoire diversity was found in memory CD8+ T cells.

Each CD8+ T cell subset was flow-sorted in triplicate, and a few hundred thousand cells per subset were placed directly into RLT lysis buffer. Naive CD8+ T cells were defined stringently as CD45RO-CCR7+CD27+CD95- to exclude memory contaminants. Peripheral blood mononuclear cells were isolated from buffy coats using standard density gradient centrifugation. Naive CXCR3-negative and CXCR3-positive CD8+ T cells were flow-sorted using a FACSAria III. An RNeasy Mini Kit was used to extract total RNA from the sorted cells. Sequencing was performed on a NextSeq 550. The Human TCR Profiling Kit (MiLaboratory) was used to make UMI-labeled 5' RACE TRB cDNA libraries. The full amount of extracted RNA was used for cDNA synthesis, and the full amount of resulting cDNA was used for PCR amplification. Libraries were prepared in parallel using an identical number of PCR cycles. The paper's data handling went like this. With a requirement of at least two reads per UMI, MIGEC and MiXCR extracted about 56,000 +/- 9,600 unique UMI-labeled TRB cDNA molecules per library. Each library averaged about 37,000 +/- 9,700 functional in-frame TRB CDR3 nucleotide clonotypes without stop codons. Diversity metrics, including normalized Shannon-Wiener and Chao1, were computed in VDJtools after downsampling to 5000 UMI-labeled TRB molecules per sample. Clonotype-size-weighted physicochemical properties of the central five CDR3 residues (interaction energy, strength, volume and Kidera factor 4) were computed in VDJtools. TCRdb reprocessed the reads, and each CDR3 protein sequence is entered once, without DNA. These V and J calls rely on TCRdb rather than the paper's analysis. The sample's clone listing holds about 6,000 distinct CDR3 sequences. The ten largest clones represent around 1.9% of the sample.

CDR1 SNHLY and CDR2 FYNNEI were looked up in the germline V gene. The CDR3 measures 14 amino acids from cysteine to phenylalanine. The entry carries no DNA sequence. The TCR was taken from a human donor in good health. Some clones in this sample may be carry-over from other donors' samples. In this chain, TRBV2 is recombined with TRBJ2-3; without DNA, the TCRdb call of TRBD1 cannot be checked. The sample comprised naive CXCR3- CD8+ T cells from blood. The cell subset or site label, as the study defines it: CD45RO-CCR7+CD27+CD95- naive CD8+ T cells lacking CXCR3 (TNR3-). CDR3 reads: CASSPGQGTDTQYF. Joined to the reference TRBV2 and TRBJ2-3 proteins, this CDR3 gives the full variable domain: EPEVTQTPSHQVTQMGQEVILRCVPISNHLYFYWYRQILGQKVEFLVSFYNNEISEKSEIFDDQFSVERPDGSNFTLKIRSTKLEDSAMYFCASSPGQGTDTQYFGPGTRLTVL.